The rows below give T cell receptor beta chains drawn from one sample of a study of glioma-infiltrating T cells after dendritic cell vaccination. The method was immunoSEQ multiplex PCR; TCRdb's version includes in-frame clones alone and lacks a portion of them. The table has roughly 100,000 clones, 75% to 85% seen once. This material consisted of blood, taken before dendritic cell vaccination. The receptors originated from a human donor with glioblastoma. CDR3s include the opening cysteine and the closing phenylalanine or tryptophan. The D gene is left open where the match is weak. Clone sizes are given selectively: once, few, many, or a class where the clone is expanded.

j_gene: TRBJ1-3; len: 16; v_gene: TRBV12-5; d_gene: TRBD1; abundance: -; CDR3nt: TGTGCTAGTGGGGCCCCCCTACAGGGGACTGGAAACACCATATATTTT; CDR3aa: CASGAPLQGTGNTIYF
j_gene: TRBJ1-5; len: 15; v_gene: TRBV30; d_gene: -; abundance: -; CDR3nt: TGTGCCTGGAGTAAGGACACGCTTGGTAATCAGCCCCAGCATTTT; CDR3aa: CAWSKDTLGNQPQHF
j_gene: TRBJ2-1; len: 12; v_gene: TRBV5-1; d_gene: -; abundance: -; CDR3nt: TGCGCCAGCAGCCTGGATAGCAATGAGCAGTTCTTC; CDR3aa: CASSLDSNEQFF
j_gene: TRBJ1-2; len: 12; v_gene: TRBV5-1; d_gene: -; abundance: -; CDR3nt: TGCGCCAGCAGCTACACAGGGTTTGGCTACACCTTC; CDR3aa: CASSYTGFGYTF
j_gene: TRBJ1-1; len: 11; v_gene: TRBV29-1; d_gene: -; abundance: -; CDR3nt: TGCAGCGTGAGGGAGGACACTGAAGCTTTCTTT; CDR3aa: CSVREDTEAFF
j_gene: TRBJ1-5; len: 15; v_gene: TRBV6-1; d_gene: -; abundance: -; CDR3nt: TGTGCCAGCAGTGACGGACAGTATAGCAATCAGCCCCAGCATTTT; CDR3aa: CASSDGQYSNQPQHF
j_gene: TRBJ1-1; len: 14; v_gene: TRBV19; d_gene: -; abundance: -; CDR3nt: TGTGCCAGTAACACACAGGGCGTCCAGGGTGAAGCTTTCTTT; CDR3aa: CASNTQGVQGEAFF
j_gene: TRBJ1-1; len: 15; v_gene: TRBV10-2; d_gene: -; abundance: -; CDR3nt: TGCGCCAGCAGTGCTATGGACAGTGCGAACCCTGAAGCTTTCTTT; CDR3aa: CASSAMDSANPEAFF
j_gene: TRBJ2-1; len: 15; v_gene: TRBV5-6; d_gene: TRBD1; abundance: -; CDR3nt: TGTGCCAGCAGCAAGGACAGGGCTCCCTACAATGAGCAGTTCTTC; CDR3aa: CASSKDRAPYNEQFF
j_gene: TRBJ1-4; len: 12; v_gene: TRBV7-9; d_gene: -; abundance: -; CDR3nt: TGTGCCAGCAGCTTACCGAATGAAAAACTGTTTTTT; CDR3aa: CASSLPNEKLFF
j_gene: TRBJ1-1; len: 15; v_gene: TRBV4-1; d_gene: -; abundance: once; CDR3nt: TGCGCCAGCAGCCCTATCTTGGTCTTGAACACTGAAGCTTTCTTT; CDR3aa: CASSPILVLNTEAFF
j_gene: TRBJ2-3; len: 14; v_gene: TRBV18; d_gene: -; abundance: -; CDR3nt: TGTGCCAGCTCACCACTTCCAGGCACAGATACGCAGTATTTT; CDR3aa: CASSPLPGTDTQYF
j_gene: TRBJ2-7; len: 15; v_gene: TRBV7-9; d_gene: -; abundance: -; CDR3nt: TGTGCCAGCAGCTCGCGGGACTCCCCACGGGGCGAGCAGTACTTC; CDR3aa: CASSSRDSPRGEQYF
j_gene: TRBJ1-1; len: 12; v_gene: TRBV29-1; d_gene: -; abundance: -; CDR3nt: TGCAGCGTTGTGGTTGAGGGAACTGAAGCTTTCTTT; CDR3aa: CSVVVEGTEAFF
j_gene: TRBJ1-4; len: 17; v_gene: TRBV12-5; d_gene: TRBD1; abundance: -; CDR3nt: TGTGCTAGTGGTCCCGGGACAGAGCCTCGGGGGAATGAAAAACTGTTTTTT; CDR3aa: CASGPGTEPRGNEKLFF
j_gene: TRBJ2-3; len: 13; v_gene: TRBV7-2; d_gene: -; abundance: -; CDR3nt: TGTGCCAGCAGATCGACTAGTGCAGATACGCAGTATTTT; CDR3aa: CASRSTSADTQYF
j_gene: TRBJ1-2; len: 13; v_gene: TRBV11-2; d_gene: -; abundance: -; CDR3nt: TGTGCCAGCAGCCTAAGACAAATATATGGCTACACCTTC; CDR3aa: CASSLRQIYGYTF